This TCR beta chain was recorded in a study of OX40 agonist ivuxolimab in advanced cancers. The assay was immunoSEQ multiplex PCR, and TCRdb's table has in-frame clones only and misses some. The sample includes about 48,000 clones, 85% to 90% of them seen just once. The receptor comes from an adult with an advanced solid tumor such as melanoma, head and neck, liver or kidney cancer. The specimen was CD4+ or CD8+ T cells sorted from blood, collected in a trial of the OX40 agonist ivuxolimab.

The CDR3 region has the DNA TGTGCCAGCAGCTTTGGGGGGGCTGCAGATACGCAGTATTTT. It translates to CASSFGGAADTQYF. The chain joins TRBV7-9 to TRBJ2-3, with D perhaps TRBD2 (7 bases). Germline V lookup: CDR1 SEHNR, CDR2 FQNEAQ (reference sequence). The CDR3 runs 14 residues. V was trimmed by 3 bases and J by 4 bases, leaving 11 bases between them.